These 28 T cell receptor beta chains were sequenced from one sample in a study of quantifying T cell responses using KT2 cells. As for the study in general: RNA was reverse transcribed with TCR alpha and beta constant-region primers.

An oligo carrying a UMI was ligated to the cDNA 3' end. The first PCR ran 3 to 5 cycles with an equimolar RC1.1 and RC1.2 beta primer mix. In TCRdb, the UMI-ligation and nested PCR reads were re-called with MiXCR into one record per CDR3 protein. The sample carries tens of thousands of distinct CDR3 sequences, about a tenth recorded once. The sample was PBMCs spiked with cells of the T cell clone KT2. These receptors were taken from a human donor.

The chain recombines TRBV7-8 with TRBJ2-4, with 12 bases that match TRBD2. Trimming took 0 bases from V and 3 from J; bases not matched to a gene: 9. Germline V CDR1 and CDR2: SGHVS, FQNEAQ. This CDR3 region has 19 residues. The CDR3 nucleotides are TGTGCCAGCAGCTTAGCCATCGCGACTAGCGGGGGCCACAAAAACATTCAGTACTTC. This translates into CASSLAIATSGGHKNIQYF.

This clonotype has a handful of counts. The chain links TRBV5-4 to TRBJ2-3; possibly TRBD1 or TRBD2 for D (5 bases each). The CDR3 is made up of 15 amino acids. Trimming cost V 0 bases and J 1 base, with 9 bases left between them. Germline values: CDR1 SGHNT, CDR2 YYREEE (reference sequence). The CDR3 nucleotides read TGTGCCAGCAGCTTGGCGGGGCCTGGCACAGATACGCAGTATTTT. It specifies CASSLAGPGTDTQYF.

In its sample, this clonotype was seen many times. CDR3 protein: CASSKGLNSYNEQFF. CDR3 nucleotide sequence: TGTGCCAGCAGCAAAGGACTAAACTCCTACAATGAGCAGTTCTTC. The rearrangement uses TRBV7-2 and TRBJ2-1; a weak D match, TRBD2 (6 bases). V lost 5 bases to trimming and J lost 0 bases, with 11 bases between them. This CDR3 has 15 residues. The germline V gene has CDR1 SGHTA and CDR2 FQGNSA.

This clonotype was seen a single time. The chain joins TRBV7-8 to TRBJ1-4; maybe TRBD1 (6 bases). CDR3 length: 14 residues. The V gene lost 0 bases and the J gene lost 8 bases, with 10 bases spanning the gap. Germline loops: CDR1 SGHVS, CDR2 FQNEAQ. The CDR3: CASSLARRGEKLFF. The CDR3 region has the DNA TGTGCCAGCAGCTTAGCCAGGAGGGGGGAAAAACTGTTTTTT.

This clonotype has more than one count but fewer than ten. The chain uses TRBV5-1 and TRBJ2-7, with D possibly being TRBD1 or TRBD2 (6 bases each). The length of the CDR3 is 14 residues. In germline, CDR1 is SGHRS, CDR2 YFSETQ. The V gene lost 0 bases and the J gene lost 6 bases, with 13 bases spanning the gap. CDR3 sequence reads: CASSLDGGRGEQYF. The CDR3 nucleotides are TGCGCCAGCAGCTTGGATGGGGGGCGCGGCGAGCAGTACTTC.

This clonotype was counted a few times. The chain couples TRBV28 to TRBJ2-7; 7 bases are shared with TRBD2. CDR1 and CDR2 from the germline V gene are MDHEN and SYDVKM. CDR3 length equals 13 residues. The ends lost 8 bases at V and 1 base at J; junction bases unmatched: 5. In nucleotides, the CDR3 is TGTGCCAGCCTCAAGGGAGGGTCCTACGAGCAGTACTTC. It specifies CASLKGGSYEQYF.

The J gene is TRBJ2-1, the V gene TRBV4-1; 8 positions match TRBD1. The CDR3 totals 17 residues. Germline V gene lookup returns CDR1 MGHRA and CDR2 YSYEKL. The J segment lost 4 bases and the V segment lost 0 bases, leaving 8 bases of the junction unmatched. Written as DNA, the CDR3 is TGCGCCAGCAGCCAAGACCCCGGACAGGGCGTATACAATGAGCAGTTCTTC. This translates into CASSQDPGQGVYNEQFF.

This clonotype was seen a handful of times. This chain links TRBV5-4 with TRBJ2-7; D is unresolved. The CDR3 sequence is 13 residues long. V was pared by 4 bases and J by 4 bases, with 12 bases between. CDR1 and CDR2 (germline): SGHNT, YYREEE (reference sequence). CDR3 in amino acids: CASSPSIGYEQYF. The CDR3 DNA follows: TGTGCCAGCAGCCCGTCCATCGGGTACGAGCAGTACTTC. Full variable domain (remainder filled in from reference TRBV5-4 and TRBJ2-7): ETGVTQSPTHLIKTRGQQVTLRCSSQSGHNTVSWYQQALGQGPQFIFQYYREEENGRGNFPPRFSGLQFPNYSSELNVNALELDDSALYLCASSPSIGYEQYFGPGTRLTVT.

The rearrangement joins TRBV25-1 to TRBJ2-1, with D possibly being TRBD2 (6 bases). V was cut by 1 base and J by 7 bases, with 14 bases left in between. CDR1 and CDR2 (germline): MGHDK, SYGVNS. The CDR3 totals 15 residues. The CDR3: CASSEFREILNEQFF. DNA for the CDR3: TGTGCCAGCAGTGAATTCCGGGAGATTCTAAATGAGCAGTTCTTC.

This clonotype was seen repeatedly, ten times or more. The chain employs TRBV6-2 or TRBV6-3 and TRBJ2-5; no reliable D call. The CDR3 has 13 residues. Per germline, CDR1 MNHEY and CDR2 SVGEGT. The ends were cut back, 0 bases at V and 5 bases at J, with 7 bases in the middle. In DNA, the CDR3 is TGTGCCAGCAGTTACTCCCAGCTTGAGACCCAGTACTTC. Residues: CASSYSQLETQYF.

The sample holds many counts of this clonotype. V gene TRBV7-2 combines with J gene TRBJ1-4, with 7 bases that match TRBD1. This CDR3 has 14 residues. Germline V gene data show CDR1 as SGHTA and CDR2 as FQGNSA. Trimming cost V 6 bases and J 2 bases; bases outside gene matches: 3. CDR3 DNA sequence: TGTGCCAGCAGACCGACAGGGACTAATGAAAAACTGTTTTTT. It encodes CASRPTGTNEKLFF. The variable domain in full, with the rest retrieved from reference TRBV7-2 and TRBJ1-4, is GAGVSQSPSNKVTEKGKDVELRCDPISGHTALYWYRQSLGQGLEFLIYFQGNSAPDKSGLPSDRFSAERTGGSVSTLTIQRTQQEDSAVYLCASRPTGTNEKLFFGSGTQLSVL.

Many counts were recorded for this clonotype. The chain carries TRBV25-1 and TRBJ2-7; D gene unclear. With 4 bases removed from V and 3 bases from J, the gap between germline ends came to 4 bases. The germline CDR1 and CDR2 sequences are MGHDK and SYGVNS. The CDR3 totals 11 residues. The CDR3 loop is CASSVLYEQYF. The CDR3, as DNA: TGTGCCAGCAGTGTACTCTACGAGCAGTACTTC.

The gene calls are TRBV30 and TRBJ1-5; a weak D match, TRBD1 (6 bases). This CDR3 has 19 residues. The germline gives CDR1 GTSNPN, CDR2 SVGIG (reference sequence). V was trimmed by 0 bases and J by 1 base, leaving 22 bases between them. The CDR3 nucleotides read TGTGCCTGGAGTGTAAGTGTGGGCGGGGGGCGCAAAAGCAATCAGCCCCAGCATTTT. Translated, it gives CAWSVSVGGGRKSNQPQHF.

This clonotype was seen at least ten times. V gene TRBV12-3 or TRBV12-4 combines with J gene TRBJ1-2; TRBD1 aligns across 10 bases. V shed 6 bases, J shed 8 bases, and the junction held 6 bases outside the gene matches. This CDR3 region has 13 residues. The CDR3, as DNA: TGTGCCAGCAGCCGACAGGGGGCGCGAGGCTACACCTTC. Translating it yields CASSRQGARGYTF.

This clonotype was seen repeatedly, ten times or more. V gene TRBV28 combines with J gene TRBJ1-2; a possible D gene is TRBD1 (5 bases). From germline, CDR1 is MDHEN and CDR2 SYDVKM. V lost 7 bases, J lost 3 bases, and 9 bases lay in between. The CDR3 totals 12 residues. CDR3 sequence (DNA): TGTGCCAGCACCTGGGGGGACTATGGCTACACCTTC. This sequence encodes CASTWGDYGYTF.

This sequence joins TRBV29-1 and TRBJ1-1; 8 bases agree with TRBD1. The germline CDR1 and CDR2 sequences are SQVTM and ANQGSEA. The CDR3 totals 13 residues. Trimming cost V 6 bases and J 5 bases; bases outside gene matches: 8. CDR3 in DNA: TGCAGCGTGAACAGGGGGATTGGGACTGAAGCTTTCTTT. It encodes CSVNRGIGTEAFF.

This clonotype was found a few times. This rearrangement joins TRBV5-1 to TRBJ1-1, with D tentatively TRBD1 (6 bases). V was pared by 0 bases and J by 5 bases, with 14 bases between. Per germline, CDR1 SGHRS and CDR2 YFSETQ. The CDR3 consists of 15 residues. CDR3 DNA: TGCGCCAGCAGCTTGGATTCGGGGGCTCGGACTGAAGCTTTCTTT. Amino acids: CASSLDSGARTEAFF.

This clonotype was observed many times. V usage is TRBV7-9 and J usage is TRBJ2-1; D gene ambiguous. CDR1 SEHNR and CDR2 FQNEAQ come from the germline V gene (reference sequence). The germline V and J ends were trimmed by 2 bases and 8 bases, with 16 bases remaining between them. The CDR3 has 15 residues. This CDR3 is CASSLLALVSDEQFF. In nucleotides, the CDR3 is TGTGCCAGCAGCTTATTGGCCTTGGTAAGCGATGAGCAGTTCTTC.

This clonotype came up many times. The CDR3 spells CSARIIQPGNTIYF. DNA for the CDR3: TGCAGTGCTAGAATTATACAACCTGGAAACACCATATATTTT. The V and J genes are TRBV20-1 and TRBJ1-3; no definite D call. V lost 2 bases, J lost 2 bases, and 10 bases lay in between. The CDR3 contains 14 residues. Germline V gives CDR1 DFQATT, CDR2 SNEGSKA (reference sequence).

This clonotype has ten or more counts. The chain has TRBV7-2 and TRBJ1-5; tentatively, D is TRBD1 (6 bases). CDR3 size: 15 residues. V lost 7 bases and J 2 bases, leaving 15 bases between the germline ends. The germline gives CDR1 SGHTA, CDR2 FQGNSA. Written as DNA, the CDR3 is TGTGCCAGCACCTTCTCCGGGGGCGGCAATCAGCCCCAGCATTTT. Translating gives CASTFSGGGNQPQHF.

The sample holds a few counts of this clonotype. This chain links TRBV10-1 with TRBJ2-3; perhaps D is TRBD1 or TRBD2 (5 bases each). Germline CDR1 WNHNN, CDR2 SYGVQD (reference sequence). The CDR3 sequence is 14 residues long. Trimming took 3 bases from V and 5 from J, leaving 12 bases between them. The CDR3 region has the DNA TGCGCCAGCAGTGAAAGGGGACCGCTAGATACGCAGTATTTT. Its protein product is CASSERGPLDTQYF.

The genes are TRBV12-3 or TRBV12-4 and TRBJ2-3; weak D call: TRBD2 (5 bases). The CDR3 totals 15 residues. Trimming stripped 5 bases from V and 8 bases from J, with 20 bases between. CDR3 DNA: TGTGCCAGCAGTCCTACCAGCCAGCGGTTGGCTACGCAGTATTTT. Its protein product is CASSPTSQRLATQYF.

This chain connects TRBV7-8 to TRBJ2-1, with D maybe TRBD1 (6 bases). The V gene lost 5 bases and the J gene lost 7 bases, with 15 bases spanning the gap. Germline CDR1 reads SGHVS; CDR2 reads FQNEAQ. CDR3 length equals 14 residues. The DNA of the CDR3 is TGTGCCAGCAGCCAACTCGGACAGCTGAATGAGCAGTTCTTC. Translated, it gives CASSQLGQLNEQFF.

This clonotype was recorded a few times. The chain carries TRBV12-3 or TRBV12-4 and TRBJ1-6; D gene ambiguous. V lost 6 bases to trimming and J lost 5 bases, with 14 bases between them. This CDR3 comprises 15 residues. The CDR3 DNA reads as TGTGCCAGCAGCTCGGTCTCAGACGATAATTCACCCCTCCACTTT. This codes for CASSSVSDDNSPLHF.

In this sample, this clonotype turned up a few times. The chain carries TRBV14 and TRBJ2-5; maybe TRBD2 (7 bases). The CDR3 extends over 14 amino acids. Germline V gene data show CDR1 as SGHDN and CDR2 as FVKESK. The ends were cut back, 8 bases at V and 5 bases at J, with 18 bases in the middle. The CDR3 is CASRATGGLETQYF. The CDR3 nucleotides read TGTGCCAGCCGAGCCACGGGGGGCCTGGAGACCCAGTACTTC.

By share of the sample, this clonotype is medium-sized. The chain has TRBV7-3 and TRBJ2-3, with D possibly TRBD2 on 7 matching bases. Trimming removed 3 bases from V and 4 bases from J, with 14 bases in between. The CDR3 has 15 residues. Germline V gene lookup returns CDR1 SGHTA and CDR2 FQGTGA. CDR3 in DNA: TGTGCCAGCAGCTTCGCGGGAGAGGGGGCAGATACGCAGTATTTT. This codes for CASSFAGEGADTQYF.

This clonotype has a count of ten or more. V usage is TRBV4-2 and J usage is TRBJ2-6; perhaps TRBD1 as D (5 bases). The CDR3 has 18 amino acids. CDR1 and CDR2 from the germline V gene are LGHNA and YNFKEQ. The V gene lost 3 bases and the J gene lost 2 bases, with 17 bases spanning the gap. In DNA, the CDR3 is TGTGCCAGCAGCCAGACCTGGGGCCCAGGGACTGGGGCCAACGTCCTGACTTTC. Amino acids: CASSQTWGPGTGANVLTF.

In its sample, this clonotype was seen many times. V is TRBV3-1 and J is TRBJ2-1, with unresolved D. The CDR3 is 15 amino acids. CDR1 LGHDT and CDR2 YNNKEL come from the germline V gene (reference sequence). Trimming pared 2 bases from V and 5 bases from J, leaving 13 bases between. The CDR3 DNA follows: TGTGCCAGCAGCCAAACCTGGCCCCAAAACAATGAGCAGTTCTTC. Translated, it gives CASSQTWPQNNEQFF.